Below, 9 T cell receptor beta chains from the same sample are listed, as sequenced in a study of blood T cell repertoires in COVID-19. Using immunoSEQ multiplex PCR, the repertoire was profiled, and TCRdb retains in-frame clones only, with some absent. The sample has hundreds of thousands of clones, around 80% seen once. The sequenced sample consisted of peripheral blood. The receptor source for this set is a woman older than 75 with active or convalescent COVID-19.

This chain joins TRBV7-2 and TRBJ2-7, with D perhaps TRBD1 (5 bases). The V gene's germline CDR1 is SGHTA and CDR2 FQGNSA. The V end was cut by 4 bases, the J end by 5 bases, with 12 bases between. The CDR3 sequence is 13 residues long. The CDR3 reads CASSSTWGNEQYF. CDR3 sequence (DNA): TGTGCCAGCAGCTCGACGTGGGGCAACGAGCAGTACTTC.

The chain recombines TRBV19 with TRBJ1-2; D is uncertain. The CDR3 loop spans 13 amino acids. V was shortened by 1 base and J by 8 bases, with 11 bases between the two germline ends. CDR1 and CDR2 from the germline V gene are LNHDA and SQIVND (reference sequence). This CDR3 is CASSIAPLRGYTF. The CDR3 DNA reads TGTGCCAGTAGTATAGCCCCCCTACGGGGCTACACCTTC.

The V gene is TRBV28, the J gene TRBJ2-7, with 8 positions matching TRBD1. This CDR3 is built from 13 residues. The germline V gene has CDR1 MDHEN and CDR2 SYDVKM. V trimming: 9 bases; J trimming: 2 bases; junction bases outside the gene matches: 6. The CDR3, as DNA: TGTGCCAGGCTGACAGGGGTAACCTACGAGCAGTACTTC. It codes for CARLTGVTYEQYF.

The chain uses TRBV27 and TRBJ1-2; 7 bases match TRBD1. Germline CDR1 and CDR2: MNHEY and SMNVEV (reference sequence). The J segment lost 3 bases and the V segment lost 3 bases, leaving 1 base of the junction unmatched. The CDR3 is made up of 13 amino acids. CDR3 DNA sequence: TGTGCCAGCAGTTTTGGGACAGACTATGGCTACACCTTC. It is translated as CASSFGTDYGYTF.

The chain combines TRBV29-1 with TRBJ1-1, with 8 bases that match TRBD1. Per the germline V gene, CDR1 is SQVTM and CDR2 is ANQGSEA. J gave up 1 base and V 8 bases, and 6 bases lay outside the gene matches. The CDR3 totals 13 residues. The CDR3 coding sequence is TGCAGCCTTAGACAGGGGCAGAACACTGAAGCTTTCTTT. Amino acid sequence: CSLRQGQNTEAFF.

The rearrangement joins TRBV28 to TRBJ2-7, with 7 bases identical to TRBD2. This CDR3 spans 14 amino acids. After removal of 2 bases from V and 3 bases from J, the junction contained 4 bases not matched to a gene. Germline V lookup: CDR1 MDHEN, CDR2 SYDVKM. The CDR3 bases are TGTGCCAGCAGTTTAGCGGGGGTAGTCTACGAGCAGTACTTC. Its translation: CASSLAGVVYEQYF.

This clone was seen a handful of times. V is TRBV6-2 or TRBV6-3 and J is TRBJ1-4; 11 nucleotides agree with TRBD1. Germline V gives CDR1 MNHEY, CDR2 SVGEGT. The CDR3 runs to 15 residues. With 5 bases clipped from V and 7 bases from J, the junction kept 6 bases outside the gene matches. CDR3 sequence: CASSPGQGASEKLFF. The CDR3 DNA is TGTGCCAGCAGTCCCGGACAGGGGGCCAGTGAAAAACTGTTTTTT.

This chain uses TRBV5-4 with TRBJ2-1; TRBD2 matches 8 bases. Trimming at V came to 4 bases and at J to 10 bases, leaving 16 bases not matched to a gene. In germline, CDR1 is SGHNT, CDR2 YYREEE (reference sequence). CDR3 length: 16 amino acids. The CDR3 is CASSQGGGGPSSEQFF. The DNA of the CDR3 is TGTGCCAGCAGCCAGGGAGGCGGGGGGCCTTCGAGCGAGCAGTTCTTC.

The chain couples TRBV29-1 to TRBJ1-2; TRBD1 agrees at 9 bases. Germline CDR1 SQVTM, CDR2 ANQGSEA. The length of the CDR3 is 14 residues. The trim removed 2 bases at V and 5 bases at J, leaving 6 bases unmatched. CDR3 in amino acids: CSVESPGQGYGYTF. The CDR3 nucleotides read TGCAGCGTTGAATCTCCGGGACAGGGATATGGCTACACCTTC.